The 5 T cell receptor beta chains listed next were all sequenced from one sample in a study of blood T cell repertoires in COVID-19. Assay used: immunoSEQ multiplex PCR; TCRdb lists only in-frame clones, some missing. The repertoire holds tens of thousands of clones, roughly nine tenths seen once, with about 8.9% in the top ten. The specimen was peripheral blood. Receptors were obtained from a human donor in a cohort sampled during active COVID-19.

The chain carries TRBV18 and TRBJ2-3, with TRBD2 matching over 11 bases. CDR1 and CDR2 from the germline V gene are KGHSH and LQKENI. This CDR3 is 16 amino acids long. Trimming removed 3 bases from V and 2 bases from J; junction bases left unmatched: 4. The CDR3 nucleotides are TGTGCCAGCTCACCCGGGACTAGCGGCCCCACAGATACGCAGTATTTT. As protein: CASSPGTSGPTDTQYF.

The chain recombines TRBV19 with TRBJ2-7; 11 bases line up with TRBD2. Germline V lookup: CDR1 LNHDA, CDR2 SQIVND (reference sequence). CDR3 length: 14 amino acids. V trimming: 10 bases; J trimming: 3 bases; junction bases outside the gene matches: 8. The CDR3 sequence is CATRLSGRDYEQYF. For the CDR3, the DNA is TGTGCCACCAGACTTAGCGGGAGGGACTACGAGCAGTACTTC. Supplemented by reference TRBV19 and TRBJ2-7, the full variable domain reads DGGITQSPKYLFRKEGQNVTLSCEQNLNHDAMYWYRQDPGQGLRLIYYSQIVNDFQKGDIAEGYSVSREKKESFPLTVTSAQKNPTAFYLCATRLSGRDYEQYFGPGTRLTVT.

The chain employs TRBV4-3 and TRBJ2-3; D possibly corresponds to TRBD1 (7 bases). The CDR3 runs to 18 residues. Deletions cut 0 bases from V and 2 bases from J, with 18 bases between. Germline assignment: CDR1 LGHNA and CDR2 YSLEER. CDR3 bases: TGCGCCAGCAGCCAAGATAGCGGTAATACAGGGGCCACAGATACGCAGTATTTT. Protein: CASSQDSGNTGATDTQYF.

The genes are TRBV18 and TRBJ2-5; maybe TRBD2 (5 bases). The CDR3 covers 15 residues. From germline, CDR1 is KGHSH and CDR2 LQKENI. Trimming removed 0 bases at V and 4 bases at J, with 12 bases between. In DNA form, the CDR3 reads TGTGCCAGCTCACCACCTCAGCGGACGGCAGAGACCCAGTACTTC. Translation gives CASSPPQRTAETQYF.

The chain is built from TRBV7-2 and TRBJ2-7; 11 nucleotides line up with TRBD2. CDR1 is SGHTA and CDR2 is FQGNSA in the germline V gene. J gave up 1 base and V 4 bases, and 3 bases lay outside the gene matches. The CDR3 loop spans 15 amino acids. CDR3: CASSSGTSGSYEQYF. As DNA, the CDR3 is TGTGCCAGCAGCTCCGGGACTAGCGGTTCCTACGAGCAGTACTTC.